This TCR beta chain was profiled in a study of long-term antiretroviral therapy in people with HIV. A v3.0 immunoSEQ assay was performed at survey level. Here immunoSEQ multiplex PCR was the method, and the copy in TCRdb shows in-frame clones only, minus some. This table has 20,000 to 25,000 clones, around 76% appearing once. Concerning this clone: Its antigen is unknown.

Study-level findings and limits: Clones with expansion before ART led the repertoire at all time points. An increase in diversity followed ART, yet levels stayed below transplant donor controls.

Every specimen provided roughly 1-10 million cryopreserved PBMC before DNA extraction took place. The CDR3 sequence is 13 residues long. Trimming stripped 6 bases from V and 5 bases from J, with 10 bases between. CDR1 and CDR2 (germline): LNHDA, SQIVND (reference sequence). The TCR originated in a woman aged 35 to 49 with HIV. The chain combines TRBV19 with TRBJ1-4; D perhaps matches TRBD1 (5 bases). This sample comprised unsorted PBMCs, obtained 0.5 years after starting antiretroviral therapy. CDR3 nucleotide sequence: TGTGCCAGTAGCCCGGGGGGGAATGAAAAACTGTTTTTT. As protein: CASSPGGNEKLFF.